These T cell receptor beta chains were read from a single sample in a study of T cells in Graves' hyperthyroidism and ophthalmopathy. TCRdb fed the multiplex PCR reads into MiXCR, producing one record per CDR3 protein. Of approximately 600,000 distinct CDR3 sequences in the sample, around 21% were seen once. Sequencing input: blood. The receptors here all came from a man younger than 40 with Graves' ophthalmopathy. Both conserved end residues are part of each CDR3. Each record gives: CDR3 length, V gene, clone size, D gene, J gene, CDR3 DNA, CDR3 protein. D genes are given only for firm matches. Clone size is given for some rows only: seen once, a few or many times, or a class if the clone is expanded.

cdr3_length: 14
v_call: TRBV20-1
clone_size: .
d_call: TRBD2
j_call: TRBJ2-3
cdr3_nt: TGCAGCCAGCGAAAAGCGGGAGTAACAGATACGCAGTATTTT
cdr3_aa: CSQRKAGVTDTQYF

cdr3_length: 15
v_call: TRBV20-1
clone_size: .
d_call: TRBD1
j_call: TRBJ1-5
cdr3_nt: TGCAGTGCTAGAGAGAGACAGGGATACAATCAGCCCCAGCATTTT
cdr3_aa: CSARERQGYNQPQHF

cdr3_length: 16
v_call: TRBV10-3
clone_size: few
d_call: .
j_call: TRBJ1-1
cdr3_nt: TGTGCCATCAGTGAGGGGGAGGGCAACTGGAACACTGAAGCTTTCTTT
cdr3_aa: CAISEGEGNWNTEAFF

cdr3_length: 17
v_call: TRBV12-3/TRBV12-4
clone_size: many
d_call: TRBD1
j_call: TRBJ2-7
cdr3_nt: TGTGCCAGCAGTTTAATGCCCGCCGACAGGGCGCCCTACGAGCAGTACTTC
cdr3_aa: CASSLMPADRAPYEQYF

cdr3_length: 14
v_call: TRBV5-1
clone_size: .
d_call: .
j_call: TRBJ2-5
cdr3_nt: TGCGCCAGCAGCTTGGACAGGGCAAGAGAGACCCAGTACTTC
cdr3_aa: CASSLDRARETQYF

cdr3_length: 14
v_call: TRBV9
clone_size: many
d_call: .
j_call: TRBJ1-5
cdr3_nt: TGTGCCAGCAGCCAGAGAGGGGGCAATCAGCCCCAGCATTTT
cdr3_aa: CASSQRGGNQPQHF

cdr3_length: 15
v_call: TRBV28
clone_size: few
d_call: TRBD2
j_call: TRBJ2-7
cdr3_nt: TGTGCCAGCAGTTTAGGAGCGGGATACGCCTACGAGCAGTACTTC
cdr3_aa: CASSLGAGYAYEQYF

cdr3_length: 15
v_call: TRBV6-1
clone_size: .
d_call: TRBD1
j_call: TRBJ2-7
cdr3_nt: TGTGCCAGCAGTGTTGGGACAGGGAATCTGTACGAGCAGTACTTC
cdr3_aa: CASSVGTGNLYEQYF

cdr3_length: 15
v_call: TRBV18
clone_size: many
d_call: TRBD2
j_call: TRBJ2-3
cdr3_nt: TGTGCCAGCTCACCCTCGACTAGCGTGTCAGATACGCAGTATTTT
cdr3_aa: CASSPSTSVSDTQYF

cdr3_length: 14
v_call: TRBV19
clone_size: .
d_call: .
j_call: TRBJ1-6
cdr3_nt: TGTGCCAGTAGTATAACCACAGCAAATTCACCCCTCCACTTT
cdr3_aa: CASSITTANSPLHF

cdr3_length: 18
v_call: TRBV11-2
clone_size: many
d_call: TRBD2
j_call: TRBJ2-1
cdr3_nt: TGTGCCAGCAGCCCATGGACTAGCGGGCACGTCGGCTACAATGAGCAGTTCTTC
cdr3_aa: CASSPWTSGHVGYNEQFF